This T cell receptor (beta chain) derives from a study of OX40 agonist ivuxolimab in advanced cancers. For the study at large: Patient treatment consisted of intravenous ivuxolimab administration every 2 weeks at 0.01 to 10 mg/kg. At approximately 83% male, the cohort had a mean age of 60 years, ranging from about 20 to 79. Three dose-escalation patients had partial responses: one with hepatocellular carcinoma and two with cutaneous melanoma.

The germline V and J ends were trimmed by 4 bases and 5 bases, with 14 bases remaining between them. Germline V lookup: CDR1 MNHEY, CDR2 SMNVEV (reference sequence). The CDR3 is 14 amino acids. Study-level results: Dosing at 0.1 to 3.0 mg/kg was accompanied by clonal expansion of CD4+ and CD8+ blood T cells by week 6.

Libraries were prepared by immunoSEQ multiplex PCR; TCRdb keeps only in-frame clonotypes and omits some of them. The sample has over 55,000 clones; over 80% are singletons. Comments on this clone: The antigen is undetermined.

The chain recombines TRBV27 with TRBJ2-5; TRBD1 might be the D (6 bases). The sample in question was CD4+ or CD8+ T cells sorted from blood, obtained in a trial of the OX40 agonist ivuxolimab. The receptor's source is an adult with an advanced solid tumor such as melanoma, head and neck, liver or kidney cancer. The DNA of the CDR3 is TGTGCCAGCAGTTCGGGCAGGGGCAGGGAGACCCAGTACTTC. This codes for CASSSGRGRETQYF.